Below, 24 T cell receptor beta chains from the same sample are listed, as sequenced in a study of blood T cell repertoires in COVID-19. Only in-frame clones appear in the TCRdb table, and some are missing; sequencing was by immunoSEQ multiplex PCR. The repertoire holds roughly 250,000 clones, with roughly 80% as singletons. What was sequenced was peripheral blood. Source of these receptors: a woman of 80 years or more with acute or convalescent COVID-19.

V is TRBV12-3 or TRBV12-4 and J is TRBJ2-7, with D tentatively TRBD1 (6 bases). The CDR3 covers 13 residues. Between the trimmed V and J ends, which lost 4 bases and 2 bases, there was a span of 9 bases. The CDR3 is CASSSGTTYEQYF. The CDR3 DNA sequence: TGTGCCAGCAGTTCCGGGACAACCTACGAGCAGTACTTC.

This clone was recorded a few times. CDR3 bases: TGTGCCTGGGGGCAGGTCGGTTCACCCCTCCACTTT. This sequence encodes CAWGQVGSPLHF. The chain links TRBV30 to TRBJ1-6; D uncertain. The germline gives CDR1 GTSNPN, CDR2 SVGIG (reference sequence). The ends were cut back, 5 bases at V and 9 bases at J, with 11 bases in the middle. The length of the CDR3 is 12 residues.

V usage is TRBV7-2 and J usage is TRBJ1-1; D unclear. V lost 5 bases to trimming and J lost 5 bases, with 12 bases between them. The CDR3 sequence is 13 residues long. Germline V gene sequence: CDR1 SGHTA, CDR2 FQGNSA. CDR3 protein: CASSQVRGTEAFF. The CDR3 DNA reads TGTGCCAGCAGCCAGGTACGTGGGACTGAAGCTTTCTTT.

The V call is TRBV19, the J call TRBJ1-1, with D maybe TRBD1 (5 bases). The CDR3 has 14 amino acids. CDR1 and CDR2 (germline): LNHDA, SQIVND (reference sequence). V was pared by 7 bases and J by 4 bases, with 16 bases between. The CDR3 protein is CASKNPGGGTEAFF. For the CDR3, the DNA is TGTGCCAGTAAAAATCCGGGGGGTGGCACTGAAGCTTTCTTT.

This clone was counted between two and nine times. The chain employs TRBV2 and TRBJ2-2; 9 nucleotides agree with TRBD2. Germline CDR1 reads SNHLY; CDR2 reads FYNNEI. This CDR3 contains 15 residues. Losses at the gene ends were 5 bases for V and 3 bases for J; bases not matched to a gene: 4. CDR3 nucleotides: TGTGCCAGCAGTCTAGCGGGGCGTTACACCGGGGAGCTGTTTTTT. Translation gives CASSLAGRYTGELFF.

The chain combines TRBV15 with TRBJ1-5; 9 nucleotides match TRBD1. The germline V gene encodes CDR1 LNHNV and CDR2 YYDKDF (reference sequence). V was clipped by 5 bases and J by 1 base; unmatched bases: 3. The CDR3 has 15 amino acids. The CDR3 reads CATSGDRASNQPQHF. In nucleotides, the CDR3 is TGTGCCACCAGCGGGGACAGGGCGAGCAATCAGCCCCAGCATTTT. The full variable domain, its missing parts supplied by reference TRBV15 and TRBJ1-5, is DAMVIQNPRYQVTQFGKPVTLSCSQTLNHNVMYWYQQKSSQAPKLLFHYYDKDFNNEADTPDNFQSRRPNTSFCFLDIRSPGLGDTAMYLCATSGDRASNQPQHFGDGTRLSIL.

CDR3 in amino acids: CASSAGTVGHQPQHF. The DNA of the CDR3 is TGTGCCAGCAGTGCCGGGACAGTCGGTCATCAGCCCCAGCATTTT. The chain is built from TRBV28 and TRBJ1-5, with 7 positions matching TRBD1. Germline CDR1 is MDHEN and CDR2 is SYDVKM. The V segment lost 5 bases and the J segment 5 bases; nucleotides outside the gene matches: 9. This CDR3 contains 15 residues.

The rearrangement joins TRBV6-7 to TRBJ2-1, with 7 nucleotides matching TRBD1. TRBV6-7 is an ORF, with its function uncertain. This CDR3 contains 17 residues. J lost 4 bases, V lost 6 bases, and 15 bases had no gene match. CDR3 residues: CASRYHSRGLWYNEQFF. CDR3 coding DNA: TGTGCCAGCAGGTATCATTCAAGGGGGCTATGGTACAATGAGCAGTTCTTC.

This chain uses TRBV2 with TRBJ1-2; TRBD1 aligns across 8 bases. From germline, CDR1 is SNHLY and CDR2 FYNNEI. After removal of 7 bases from V and 7 bases from J, the junction contained 11 bases not matched to a gene. The CDR3 is 14 residues long. The CDR3 is CASNPTRGTGGYTF. CDR3 nucleotides: TGTGCCAGCAACCCAACCCGCGGGACAGGTGGCTACACCTTC.

The chain has TRBV2 and TRBJ1-5, with a possible D match to TRBD1 (5 bases). The CDR3 has 14 residues. V gave up 2 bases and J gave up 7 bases, with 12 bases separating them. The germline CDR1 and CDR2 sequences are SNHLY and FYNNEI. The CDR3, as DNA: TGTGCCAGCAGTGAAAGGCAGGGAAAACAGCCCCAGCATTTT. Its translation: CASSERQGKQPQHF.

The chain combines TRBV6-5 with TRBJ2-7; 10 bases line up with TRBD2. V shed 5 bases, J shed 3 bases, and the junction held 4 bases outside the gene matches. This CDR3 comprises 14 residues. Germline CDR1 MNHEY, CDR2 SVGAGI. The CDR3 region has the DNA TGTGCCAGCAGTACCCAGCGGGGGGGCTACGAGCAGTACTTC. Protein sequence: CASSTQRGGYEQYF.

The chain couples TRBV3-1 (or the pseudogene TRBV3-2) to TRBJ2-1, with 11 bases lining up with TRBD2. Germline-derived CDR1 and CDR2 are LGHDT and YNNKEL (reference sequence). V gave up 4 bases and J gave up 7 bases; unmatched junction bases: 6. The CDR3 spans 15 residues. CDR3 sequence reads: CASSPSVAGGNEQFF. CDR3 sequence (DNA): TGTGCCAGCAGCCCTTCGGTAGCGGGGGGGAATGAGCAGTTCTTC.

This rearrangement joins TRBV3-1 (or the pseudogene TRBV3-2) to TRBJ2-6; TRBD1 is a possible D gene (5 bases). Trimming removed 3 bases at V and 0 bases at J, with 9 bases between. Germline-derived CDR1 and CDR2 are LGHDT and YNNKEL (reference sequence). The length of the CDR3 is 16 residues. The CDR3 coding sequence is TGTGCCAGCAGCCACACAGGTGACTCTGGGGCCAACGTCCTGACTTTC. Its protein product is CASSHTGDSGANVLTF.

This rearrangement joins TRBV29-1 to TRBJ1-2; 10 positions match TRBD1. J was trimmed by 8 bases and V by 1 base; bases with no gene match: 10. CDR1 and CDR2 from the germline V gene are SQVTM and ANQGSEA. This CDR3 region has 15 residues. The CDR3 coding sequence is TGCAGCGTTGAAGCTGGACAGGGGGTGACGAGCGGCTACACCTTC. This translates into CSVEAGQGVTSGYTF.

The chain has TRBV3-1 (or the pseudogene TRBV3-2) and TRBJ1-5; D possibly corresponds to TRBD1 (6 bases). In germline, CDR1 is LGHDT, CDR2 YNNKEL (reference sequence). V lost 4 bases, J lost 0 bases, and 10 bases lay in between. The CDR3 totals 15 residues. The CDR3 DNA reads TGTGCCAGCAGCCCACGACAGGATAGCAATCAGCCCCAGCATTTT. Its protein is CASSPRQDSNQPQHF.

This clone was recorded a few times. The rearrangement uses TRBV5-6 and TRBJ1-3; 8 bases agree with TRBD1. Unmatched junction bases numbered 0, after V lost 2 bases and J lost 2 bases. Germline CDR1 reads SGHDT; CDR2 reads YYEEEE. CDR3 length equals 14 residues. The CDR3 sequence is CASSLQGAGNTIYF. In nucleotides, the CDR3 is TGTGCCAGCAGCTTACAGGGGGCTGGAAACACCATATATTTT.

V and J are TRBV2 and TRBJ1-6; 8 nucleotides align to TRBD1. V dropped 7 bases and J dropped 3; count of bases not matched to a gene: 8. The CDR3 is made up of 16 amino acids. Germline-derived CDR1 and CDR2 are SNHLY and FYNNEI. The CDR3 DNA is TGTGCCAGCACTTCGCAGGGGGCTAACTATAATTCACCCCTCCACTTT. Translated, it gives CASTSQGANYNSPLHF.

As to this clone: One end of the junction is discordant with germline, which a read error may explain. The V call is TRBV6-4, the J call TRBJ2-1, with 7 bases fitting TRBD2. The CDR3 covers 16 residues. From germline, CDR1 is MRHNA and CDR2 SNTAGT. The CDR3 DNA follows: TGTGTCAGCAGCCGTCGAGCGGGGAGCTCCTACAATGAGCAGTTCTTC. Translation gives CVSSRRAGSSYNEQFF.

This chain joins TRBV10-2 and TRBJ2-5, with D hard to call. V was trimmed by 4 bases and J by 0 bases, leaving 12 bases between them. Germline V gene lookup returns CDR1 WSHSY and CDR2 SAAADI. This CDR3 contains 15 residues. The CDR3 DNA follows: TGCGCCAGCAGTGCCGGTGAGCGTAACCAAGAGACCCAGTACTTC. The encoded protein is CASSAGERNQETQYF.

This clone was counted a single time. V and J are TRBV7-3 and TRBJ1-3; 10 nucleotides align to TRBD1. The tail of the sequence fits TRBJ2-2 better, so the J call may be wrong. The CDR3 length is 16 residues. The germline gives CDR1 SGHTA, CDR2 FQGTGA. For the CDR3, the DNA is TGTGCCAGCAGCCCGCCGGGACAGGGGTTGGCCGGGGAGCTGTTTTTT. It specifies CASSPPGQGLAGELFF.

The V call is TRBV11-3, the J call TRBJ2-1, with D perhaps TRBD2 (5 bases). Trimming pared 10 bases from V and 6 bases from J, leaving 16 bases between. CDR3 length equals 13 residues. Per the germline V gene, CDR1 is SGHNT and CDR2 is YENEEA. DNA of the CDR3: TGTGCCACCTCCACGGACTCCCTCAATGAGCAGTTCTTC. Its protein is CATSTDSLNEQFF.

The chain couples TRBV19 to TRBJ2-5; 8 bases are a match to TRBD2. The CDR3 covers 17 residues. Per the germline V gene, CDR1 is LNHDA and CDR2 is SQIVND (reference sequence). V was pared by 7 bases and J by 2 bases, with 15 bases of the junction left unmatched. The CDR3 nucleotides read TGTGCCAGTATTAGGGTTGGGGCGGGGGGTCAACAAGAGACCCAGTACTTC. This gives the protein CASIRVGAGGQQETQYF.

This clone was seen just once. The chain carries TRBV3-1 (or the pseudogene TRBV3-2) and TRBJ2-3, with D tentatively TRBD1 (5 bases). Germline CDR1 and CDR2: LGHDT and YNNKEL (reference sequence). The CDR3 extends over 15 amino acids. The ends were cut back, 3 bases at V and 3 bases at J, with 13 bases in the middle. CDR3 sequence: CASSHPTARTDTQYF. The CDR3 DNA sequence: TGTGCCAGCAGCCATCCGACAGCACGGACAGATACGCAGTATTTT.

The chain joins TRBV24-1 to TRBJ2-5, with TRBD2 identical over 9 bases. CDR3 length equals 14 residues. The junction had 2 bases not matched to a gene; V was cut back by 4 bases and J by 3 bases. The germline gives CDR1 KGHDR, CDR2 SFDVKD. For the CDR3, the DNA is TGTGCCACCAGTGACCGGACTAGCGAAGAGACCCAGTACTTC. Translating it yields CATSDRTSEETQYF.